Shown below are 16 T cell receptor beta chains from a single sample sequenced in a study of shared clonotypes between healthy human individuals (TCRdb year 2020). The library was built by means of the immunoSEQ multiplex PCR assay. TCRdb limited this immuneACCESS table to in-frame rearrangements with V and J called. A share of clones is missing; checked studies link under half to unresolved V genes, and the rest is unexplained. The sample data list under 750,000 clones, and 55% to 80% of these were observed just once. Around 1.7% of the sample belongs to the ten largest clones. Material for sequencing was memory CD4+ T cells sorted from blood. What this sample's cell subset or site label stands for: CD45RA-negative fraction. These receptors all stem from a woman aged 25 to 39 in good health.

The rearrangement uses TRBV5-4 and TRBJ2-2, with D tentatively TRBD1 (5 bases). Trimming pared 1 base from V and 7 bases from J, leaving 11 bases between. Per germline, CDR1 SGHNT and CDR2 YYREEE (reference sequence). The CDR3 runs 14 residues. The CDR3 DNA sequence: TGTGCCAGCAGCTTGATGGGGCCGAACGGGGAGCTGTTTTTT. Translated, it gives CASSLMGPNGELFF.

The gene calls are TRBV7-2 and TRBJ2-2, with D uncertain. Trimming removed 4 bases at V and 7 bases at J, with 10 bases between. The CDR3 sequence is 13 residues long. Germline V gene lookup returns CDR1 SGHTA and CDR2 FQGNSA. The DNA of the CDR3 is TGTGCCAGCAGCTCCTACAATGACGGGGAGCTGTTTTTT. Encoded protein: CASSSYNDGELFF.

The chain employs TRBV6-5 and TRBJ2-2, with a weak D call TRBD1 (6 bases). The V end lost 2 bases, the J end lost 3 bases, and 10 bases lay between the germline ends. The CDR3 is 15 amino acids. The germline V gene encodes CDR1 MNHEY and CDR2 SVGAGI. CDR3 loop: CASSYQQGYTGELFF. The CDR3 DNA is TGTGCCAGCAGTTACCAACAGGGTTACACCGGGGAGCTGTTTTTT.

In its sample, this clone was seen many times. The chain recombines TRBV6-1 with TRBJ1-2; 11 positions agree with TRBD1. The J segment lost 3 bases and the V segment lost 2 bases, leaving 5 bases of the junction unmatched. The CDR3 length is 16 residues. Per germline, CDR1 MNHNS and CDR2 SASEGT. The CDR3: CASSETGQGAHYGYTF. DNA for the CDR3: TGTGCCAGCAGTGAAACAGGACAGGGGGCACACTATGGCTACACCTTC.

The rearrangement links TRBV9 to TRBJ2-3; tentatively, D is TRBD1 (6 bases). The CDR3 is 15 residues long. Deletions cut 1 base from V and 2 bases from J, with 11 bases between. Germline CDR1 SGDLS, CDR2 YYNGEE. CDR3 sequence: CASSVITGLTDTQYF. CDR3 nucleotides: TGTGCCAGCAGCGTAATTACAGGGCTCACAGATACGCAGTATTTT.

This rearrangement joins TRBV15 to TRBJ1-1, with unresolved D. Germline V gives CDR1 LNHNV, CDR2 YYDKDF (reference sequence). V lost 5 bases to trimming and J lost 0 bases, with 7 bases between them. This CDR3 has 13 residues. In nucleotides, the CDR3 is TGTGCCACCAGCTCGAAGTTGAACACTGAAGCTTTCTTT. Protein: CATSSKLNTEAFF.

This clone was seen once. The CDR3 bases are TGTGCCAGCAGTTTGGTCGCCGCAACTAATGAAAAACTGTTTTTT. This gives the protein CASSLVAATNEKLFF. This chain links TRBV28 with TRBJ1-4; D is undetermined. The length of the CDR3 is 15 residues. The germline CDR1 and CDR2 sequences are MDHEN and SYDVKM. V shed 3 bases and J shed 0 bases, with 8 bases lying between them.

This sequence joins TRBV5-1 and TRBJ2-1, with D perhaps TRBD1 or TRBD2 (5 bases each). Germline V gene sequence: CDR1 SGHRS, CDR2 YFSETQ. CDR3 length: 17 residues. V lost 3 bases to trimming and J lost 8 bases, with 24 bases between them. The DNA for the CDR3 is TGCGCCAGCAGCTATATTGGGGGAGCCGTGGGTGGTGATGAGCAGTTCTTC. Amino acid sequence: CASSYIGGAVGGDEQFF. The full variable domain, in which reference TRBV5-1 and TRBJ2-1 provide the parts outside the CDR3, is KAGVTQTPRYLIKTRGQQVTLSCSPISGHRSVSWYQQTPGQGLQFLFEYFSETQRNKGNFPGRFSGRQFSNSRSEMNVSTLELGDSALYLCASSYIGGAVGGDEQFFGPGTRLTVL.

This clone was counted a few times. This chain uses TRBV7-8 with TRBJ1-6; D not certain. The V gene lost 1 base and the J gene lost 10 bases, with 5 bases spanning the gap. Per germline, CDR1 SGHVS and CDR2 FQNEAQ. The CDR3 has 12 residues. The CDR3 here is CASSLVDSPLHF. The CDR3 DNA follows: TGTGCCAGCAGCTTAGTAGACTCACCCCTCCACTTT.

The V and J genes are TRBV11-2 and TRBJ2-2; D uncertain. The V and J ends lost 3 bases and 7 bases respectively, with 15 bases between them. Germline V gives CDR1 SGHAT, CDR2 FQNNGV. The CDR3 consists of 15 residues. CDR3 in DNA: TGTGCCAGCAGCTTTATTCCCCAAACGGGCGGGGAGCTGTTTTTT. Its protein product is CASSFIPQTGGELFF.

The V and J genes are TRBV30 and TRBJ1-5; the D gene is possibly TRBD1 (5 bases). V was clipped by 2 bases and J by 2 bases, with 13 bases between them. CDR3 length: 15 amino acids. The germline CDR1 and CDR2 sequences are GTSNPN and SVGIG (reference sequence). The CDR3 sequence is CAWSPTDWRNQPQHF. The CDR3 region has the DNA TGTGCCTGGAGTCCGACAGATTGGCGCAATCAGCCCCAGCATTTT.

This clone was found once. J is TRBJ2-6 and V is TRBV28; 7 bases line up with TRBD2. Trimming took 3 bases from V and 2 from J; bases not matched to a gene: 1. The CDR3 has 15 residues. The germline V gene encodes CDR1 MDHEN and CDR2 SYDVKM. As DNA, the CDR3 is TGTGCCAGCAGTTTGCTAGCGGCTGGGGCCAACGTCCTGACTTTC. Translated: CASSLLAAGANVLTF.

The V gene is TRBV11-2, the J gene TRBJ2-3; 8 bases map to TRBD1. The CDR3 has 16 amino acids. Germline trimming cut 3 bases from V and 3 bases from J; bases unmatched to any gene: 8. Per the germline V gene, CDR1 is SGHAT and CDR2 is FQNNGV. The CDR3, as DNA: TGTGCCAGCAGCTTCCCCCGGACAGGGACGACAGATACGCAGTATTTT. Its protein product is CASSFPRTGTTDTQYF.

The V gene is TRBV5-1, the J gene TRBJ2-5; TRBD2 matches at 9 bases. Germline V gene data show CDR1 as SGHRS and CDR2 as YFSETQ. The CDR3 length is 16 residues. The ends lost 1 base at V and 0 bases at J; junction bases unmatched: 4. DNA of the CDR3: TGCGCCAGCAGCTTGAGTGGACTAGCGCACCAAGAGACCCAGTACTTC. Its protein is CASSLSGLAHQETQYF. Complete variable domain (other parts from reference TRBV5-1 and TRBJ2-5): KAGVTQTPRYLIKTRGQQVTLSCSPISGHRSVSWYQQTPGQGLQFLFEYFSETQRNKGNFPGRFSGRQFSNSRSEMNVSTLELGDSALYLCASSLSGLAHQETQYFGPGTRLLVL.

CDR3: CASRKGTAVNWPQHF. In DNA, the CDR3 is TGTGCCAGCAGAAAAGGGACGGCCGTCAACTGGCCCCAGCATTTT. The chain carries TRBV27 and TRBJ1-5; possible D gene TRBD1, 5 bases. CDR3 length: 15 amino acids. Germline assignment: CDR1 MNHEY and CDR2 SMNVEV (reference sequence). V shed 6 bases and J shed 9 bases, with 21 bases lying between them.

The genes are TRBV6-6 and TRBJ1-2; TRBD1 agrees at 7 bases. Germline V gene sequence: CDR1 MNHNY, CDR2 SVGAGI (reference sequence). The CDR3 length is 14 residues. After removal of 6 bases from V and 1 base from J, the junction contained 5 bases not matched to a gene. The CDR3 here is CASREGQNNYGYTF. DNA of the CDR3: TGTGCCAGCAGAGAGGGACAGAATAACTATGGCTACACCTTC.